The T cell receptor beta chain described here comes from a study of T-cell reconstitution after alpha-beta-depleted transplantation in children. The TCRbeta library was prepared with unique molecular identifiers. TCRdb called the PCR reads again in MiXCR, with one record for every CDR3 protein. Of hundreds of thousands of distinct CDR3 sequences listed, roughly a tenth were seen once; the top ten hold roughly 4%. CDR3 length: 17 residues. V shed 4 bases and J 4 bases; nucleotides not matched to a gene: 13. The V gene's germline CDR1 is DFQATT and CDR2 SNEGSKA (reference sequence). Sequenced material: PBMCs from the stem cell graft donor, taken from the stem cell graft. The sequence came from a human donor who donated a stem cell graft to a child with acute myeloid leukemia. The V gene is TRBV20-1, the J gene TRBJ2-7, with 13 bases fitting TRBD2. In DNA, the CDR3 is TGCAGTGCTAATTGGGGACTAGCGGGACTTCGGGGTTACGAGCAGTACTTC. Translation: CSANWGLAGLRGYEQYF.